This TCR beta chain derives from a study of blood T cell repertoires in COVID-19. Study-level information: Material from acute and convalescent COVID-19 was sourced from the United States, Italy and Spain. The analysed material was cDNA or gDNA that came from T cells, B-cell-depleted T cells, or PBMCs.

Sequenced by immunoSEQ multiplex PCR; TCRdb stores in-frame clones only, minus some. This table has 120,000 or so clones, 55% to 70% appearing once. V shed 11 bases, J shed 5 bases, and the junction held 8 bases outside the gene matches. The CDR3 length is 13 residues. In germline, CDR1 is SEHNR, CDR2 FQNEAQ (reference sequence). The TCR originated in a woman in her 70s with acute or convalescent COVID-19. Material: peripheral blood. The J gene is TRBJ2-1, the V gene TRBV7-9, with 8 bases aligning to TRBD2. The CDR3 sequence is CAGGAGGNNEQFF. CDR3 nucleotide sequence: TGTGCCGGTGGTGCGGGAGGAAACAATGAGCAGTTCTTC. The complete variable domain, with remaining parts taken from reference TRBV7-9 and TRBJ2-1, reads DTGVSQNPRHKITKRGQNVTFRCDPISEHNRLYWYRQTLGQGPEFLTYFQNEAQLEKSRLLSDRFSAERPKGSFSTLEIQRTEQGDSAMYLCAGGAGGNNEQFFGPGTRLTVL.